This paragraph reports one T cell receptor beta chain. Its antigen is not identified. This sample was included in a study of T cell repertoires in cytomegalovirus infection. In the study overall: Signatures in public TCR beta sequences pointed to both CMV infection and matching HLA type. The study's findings and limits: What dominated the ex vivo response were HLA-C-restricted CMV-specific TCR beta clonotypes.

TCRdb reprocessed the reads with MiXCR, giving one entry per CDR3 protein. The table has 450,000 to 650,000 distinct CDR3 sequences, approximately 26% seen once; the top ten hold about 12%. Germline V lookup: CDR1 GTSNPN, CDR2 SVGIG (reference sequence). V was trimmed by 3 bases and J by 6 bases, leaving 17 bases between them. The CDR3 is 15 residues long. The sequence came from a human donor in good health (CMV status not recorded). Some clones in this sample may be carry-over from other donors' samples. The chain links TRBV30 to TRBJ2-2, with D perhaps given as TRBD1 or TRBD2 (7 bases each). Sequencing used PBMCs. The CDR3 here is CAWRSRGTMAGELFF. In nucleotides, the CDR3 is TGTGCCTGGAGGTCCAGGGGGACTATGGCCGGGGAGCTGTTTTTT.